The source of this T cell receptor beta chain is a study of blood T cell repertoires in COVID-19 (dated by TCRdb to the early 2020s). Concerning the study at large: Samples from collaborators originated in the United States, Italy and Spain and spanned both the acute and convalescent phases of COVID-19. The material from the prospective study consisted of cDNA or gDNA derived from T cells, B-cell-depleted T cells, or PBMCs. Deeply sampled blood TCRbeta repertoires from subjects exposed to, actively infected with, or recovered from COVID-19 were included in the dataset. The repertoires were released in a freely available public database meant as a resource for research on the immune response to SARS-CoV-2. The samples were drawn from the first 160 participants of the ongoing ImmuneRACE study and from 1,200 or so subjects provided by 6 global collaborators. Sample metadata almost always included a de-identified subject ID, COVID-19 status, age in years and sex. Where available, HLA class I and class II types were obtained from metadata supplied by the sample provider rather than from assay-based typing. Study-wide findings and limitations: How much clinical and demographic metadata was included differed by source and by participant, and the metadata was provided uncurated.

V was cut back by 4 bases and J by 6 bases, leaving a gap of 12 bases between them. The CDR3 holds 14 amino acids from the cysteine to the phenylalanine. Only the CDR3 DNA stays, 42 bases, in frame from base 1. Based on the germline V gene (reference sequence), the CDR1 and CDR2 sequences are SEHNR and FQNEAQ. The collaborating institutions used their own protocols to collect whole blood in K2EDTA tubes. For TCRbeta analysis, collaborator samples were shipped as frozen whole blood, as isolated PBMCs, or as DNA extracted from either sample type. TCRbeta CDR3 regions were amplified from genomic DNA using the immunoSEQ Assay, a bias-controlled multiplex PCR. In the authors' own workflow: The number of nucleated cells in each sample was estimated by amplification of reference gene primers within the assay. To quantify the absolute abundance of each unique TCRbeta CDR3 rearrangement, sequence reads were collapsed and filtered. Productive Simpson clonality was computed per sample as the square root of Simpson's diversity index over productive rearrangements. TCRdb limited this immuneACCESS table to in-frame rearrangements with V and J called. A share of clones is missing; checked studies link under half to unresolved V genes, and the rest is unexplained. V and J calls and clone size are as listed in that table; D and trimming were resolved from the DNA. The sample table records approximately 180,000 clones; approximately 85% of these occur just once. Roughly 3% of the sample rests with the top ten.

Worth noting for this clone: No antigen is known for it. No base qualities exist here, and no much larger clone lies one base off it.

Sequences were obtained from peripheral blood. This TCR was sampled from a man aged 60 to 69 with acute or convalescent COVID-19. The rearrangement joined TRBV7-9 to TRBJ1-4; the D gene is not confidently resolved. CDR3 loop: CASSSTLSDEKLFF. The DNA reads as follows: TGTGCCAGCAGCTCCACTTTGAGTGATGAAAAACTGTTTTTT.